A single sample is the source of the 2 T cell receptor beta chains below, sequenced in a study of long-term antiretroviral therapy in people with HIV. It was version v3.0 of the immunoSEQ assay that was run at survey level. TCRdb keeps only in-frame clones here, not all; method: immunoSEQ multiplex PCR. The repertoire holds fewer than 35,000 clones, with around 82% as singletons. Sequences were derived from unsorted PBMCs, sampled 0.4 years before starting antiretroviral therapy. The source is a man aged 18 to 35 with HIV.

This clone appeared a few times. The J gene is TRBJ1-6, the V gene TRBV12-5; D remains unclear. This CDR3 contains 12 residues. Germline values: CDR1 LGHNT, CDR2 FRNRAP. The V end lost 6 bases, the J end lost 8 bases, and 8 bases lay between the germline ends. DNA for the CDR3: TGTGCTAGTGGGACGGACGATTCACCCCTCCACTTT. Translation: CASGTDDSPLHF.

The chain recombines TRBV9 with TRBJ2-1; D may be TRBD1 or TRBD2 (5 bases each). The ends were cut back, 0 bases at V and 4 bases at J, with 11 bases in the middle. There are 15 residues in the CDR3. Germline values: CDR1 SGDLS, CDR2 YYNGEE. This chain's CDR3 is CASSVEGTGYNEQFF. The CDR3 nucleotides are TGTGCCAGCAGCGTAGAGGGGACCGGGTACAATGAGCAGTTCTTC.